The 2 T cell receptor beta chains below all came from one sample that was sequenced in a study of T cell responses to AZD1222 COVID-19 vaccine. Sequenced by immunoSEQ multiplex PCR; TCRdb stores in-frame clones only, minus some. The repertoire holds several thousand clones, with more than 70% as singletons. The sample here was peripheral blood, taken 28 days after the second AZD1222 dose. These receptors were obtained from an adult who received the AZD1222 COVID-19 vaccine.

The sample holds one count of this clone. This chain links TRBV7-9 with TRBJ1-3, with a possible D match to TRBD1 (5 bases). This CDR3 contains 16 residues. Trimming shortened V by 3 bases and J by 4 bases, and 16 bases separated the two germline ends. Germline assignment: CDR1 SEHNR and CDR2 FQNEAQ (reference sequence). The CDR3 DNA sequence: TGTGCCAGCAGCTTTGGGGGAAGCGCTGGCGGAAACACCATATATTTT. The encoded protein is CASSFGGSAGGNTIYF.

The chain employs TRBV5-4 and TRBJ2-7; 11 nucleotides agree with TRBD2. There are 15 residues in the CDR3. Losses at the gene ends were 4 bases for V and 7 bases for J; bases not matched to a gene: 10. CDR1 and CDR2 from the germline V gene are SGHNT and YYREEE (reference sequence). This chain's CDR3 is CASSRNRLAGSEQYF. The DNA of the CDR3 is TGTGCCAGCAGCCGAAATCGACTAGCGGGGAGTGAGCAGTACTTC.